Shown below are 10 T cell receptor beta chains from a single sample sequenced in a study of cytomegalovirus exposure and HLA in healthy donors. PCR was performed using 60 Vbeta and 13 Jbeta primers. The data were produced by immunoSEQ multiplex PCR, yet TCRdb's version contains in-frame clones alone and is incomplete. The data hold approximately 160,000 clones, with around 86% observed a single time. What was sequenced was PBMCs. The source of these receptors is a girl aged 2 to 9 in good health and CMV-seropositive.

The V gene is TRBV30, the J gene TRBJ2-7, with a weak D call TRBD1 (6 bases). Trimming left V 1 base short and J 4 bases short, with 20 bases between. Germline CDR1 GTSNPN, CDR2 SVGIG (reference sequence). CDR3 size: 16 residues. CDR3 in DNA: TGTGCCTGGAGTGACCACCGACAGGCGGCGGCGTACGAGCAGTACTTC. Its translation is CAWSDHRQAAAYEQYF.

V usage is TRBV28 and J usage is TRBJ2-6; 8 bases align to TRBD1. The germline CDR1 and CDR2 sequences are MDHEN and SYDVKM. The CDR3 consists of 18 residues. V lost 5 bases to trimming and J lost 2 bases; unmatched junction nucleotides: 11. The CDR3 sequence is CASSPRTGKEAGANVLTF. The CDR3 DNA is TGTGCCAGCAGTCCCCGGACAGGGAAGGAGGCTGGGGCCAACGTCCTGACTTTC.

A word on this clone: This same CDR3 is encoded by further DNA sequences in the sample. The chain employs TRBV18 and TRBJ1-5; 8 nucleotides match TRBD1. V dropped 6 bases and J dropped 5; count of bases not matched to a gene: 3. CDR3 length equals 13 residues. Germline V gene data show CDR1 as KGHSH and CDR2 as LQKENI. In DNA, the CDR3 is TGTGCCAGCTCCCCGGACAGGGATCAGCCCCAGCATTTT. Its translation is CASSPDRDQPQHF. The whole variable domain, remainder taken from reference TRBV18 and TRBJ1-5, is NAGVMQNPRHLVRRRGQEARLRCSPMKGHSHVYWYRQLPEEGLKFMVYLQKENIIDESGMPKERFSAEFPKEGPSILRIQQVVRGDSAAYFCASSPDRDQPQHFGDGTRLSIL.

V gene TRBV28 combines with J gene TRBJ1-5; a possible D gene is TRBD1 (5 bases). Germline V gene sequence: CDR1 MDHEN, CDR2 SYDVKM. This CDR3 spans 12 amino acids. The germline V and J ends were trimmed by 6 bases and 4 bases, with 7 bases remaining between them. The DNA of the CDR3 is TGTGCCAGCAGACAGGCAAATCAGCCCCAGCATTTT. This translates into CASRQANQPQHF.

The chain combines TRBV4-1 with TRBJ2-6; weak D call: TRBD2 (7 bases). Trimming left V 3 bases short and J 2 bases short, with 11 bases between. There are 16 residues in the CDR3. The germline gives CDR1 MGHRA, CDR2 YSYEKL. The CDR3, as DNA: TGCGCCAGCAGCCACGAGGGGGGGACTGGGGCCAACGTCCTGACTTTC. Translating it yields CASSHEGGTGANVLTF.

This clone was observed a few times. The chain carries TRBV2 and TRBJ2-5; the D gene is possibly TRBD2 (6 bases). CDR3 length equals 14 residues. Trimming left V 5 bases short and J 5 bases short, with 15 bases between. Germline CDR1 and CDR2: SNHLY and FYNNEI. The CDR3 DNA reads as TGTGCCAGCAGTCCTCGACTAGTCGTCGAGACCCAGTACTTC. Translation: CASSPRLVVETQYF.

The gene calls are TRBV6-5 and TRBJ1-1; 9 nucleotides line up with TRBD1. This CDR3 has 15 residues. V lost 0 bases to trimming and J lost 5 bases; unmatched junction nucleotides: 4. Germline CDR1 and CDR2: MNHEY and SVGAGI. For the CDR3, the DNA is TGTGCCAGCAGTTACTCCGGACAGGGGACAACTGAAGCTTTCTTT. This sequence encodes CASSYSGQGTTEAFF.

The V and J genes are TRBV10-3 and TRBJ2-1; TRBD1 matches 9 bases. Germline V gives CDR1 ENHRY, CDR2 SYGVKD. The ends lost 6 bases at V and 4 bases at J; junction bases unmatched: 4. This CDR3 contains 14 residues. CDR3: CAIRTGTGYNEQFF. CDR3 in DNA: TGTGCCATCAGAACCGGGACAGGGTACAATGAGCAGTTCTTC.

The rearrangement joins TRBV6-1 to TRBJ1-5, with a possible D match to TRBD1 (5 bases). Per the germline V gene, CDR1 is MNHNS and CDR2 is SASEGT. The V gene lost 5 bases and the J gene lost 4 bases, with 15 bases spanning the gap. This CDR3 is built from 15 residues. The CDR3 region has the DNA TGTGCCAGCAGTTGGACACTCAAACGGAATCAGCCCCAGCATTTT. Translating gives CASSWTLKRNQPQHF.

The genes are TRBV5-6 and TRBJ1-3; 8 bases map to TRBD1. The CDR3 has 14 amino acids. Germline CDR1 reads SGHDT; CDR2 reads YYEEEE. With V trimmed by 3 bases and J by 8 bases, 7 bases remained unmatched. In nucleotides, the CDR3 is TGTGCCAGCAGCTCCGACAGGGGTGGGGACACCATATATTTT. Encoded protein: CASSSDRGGDTIYF.